This T cell receptor beta chain was recovered during a study of OX40 agonist ivuxolimab in advanced cancers. On this clone itself: Its antigen is not known.

Study-wide results and limits: CD4+ and CD8+ T cells in blood underwent clonal expansion by week 6 at 0.1 to 3.0 mg/kg.

This CDR3 comprises 12 residues. Trimming took 3 bases from V and 8 from J, leaving 10 bases between them. CDR1 and CDR2 from the germline V gene are MDHEN and SYDVKM. Sequencing was performed with immunoSEQ multiplex PCR; in TCRdb, only in-frame clones are kept and a portion is missing. The data show 37,000 or so clones, with 70% to 90% seen just once and roughly 2.3% held by the top ten. The sample in question was CD4+ or CD8+ T cells sorted from blood, obtained in a trial of the OX40 agonist ivuxolimab. The sequence was collected from an adult with an advanced solid tumor such as melanoma, head and neck, liver or kidney cancer. The V gene is TRBV28, the J gene TRBJ1-2; D possibly corresponds to TRBD1 (5 bases). The CDR3 DNA follows: TGTGCCAGCAGTTTGCAGGGTAGAGGCTACACCTTC. Translated, it gives CASSLQGRGYTF.